The 15 T cell receptor beta chains presented below share a single source sample, sequenced in a study of T cell responses to AZD1222 COVID-19 vaccine. Sequencing used immunoSEQ multiplex PCR; TCRdb keeps in-frame clones, though not all of them. The sample carries 100,000 to 150,000 clones, around 87% recorded once. The sample here was peripheral blood, taken on day 0 of AZD1222 vaccination. Receptors were obtained from an adult in good health.

The chain carries TRBV5-8 and TRBJ2-4; 14 nucleotides match TRBD2. J lost 5 bases, V lost 4 bases, and 5 bases had no gene match. CDR3 length: 16 residues. Germline CDR1 SGHTS, CDR2 YDEGEE. The CDR3 DNA reads as TGTGCCAGCAGCCGGACTAGCGGGAGGTTCCAAAACATTCAGTACTTC. This sequence encodes CASSRTSGRFQNIQYF.

V is TRBV4-1 and J is TRBJ2-1; 7 nucleotides line up with TRBD2. V was clipped by 4 bases and J by 6 bases; unmatched bases: 12. Germline CDR1 and CDR2: MGHRA and YSYEKL. The CDR3 spans 16 residues. CDR3 region: CASSPLFASGRNEQFF. CDR3 DNA: TGCGCCAGCAGCCCCCTCTTTGCTAGCGGTCGCAATGAGCAGTTCTTC.

V gene TRBV6-1 combines with J gene TRBJ2-3, with 9 bases matching TRBD1. From germline, CDR1 is MNHNS and CDR2 SASEGT. Trimming cost V 3 bases and J 4 bases; bases outside gene matches: 11. CDR3 length: 17 amino acids. CDR3 protein: CASSEETGTGYPDTQYF. DNA of the CDR3: TGTGCCAGCAGTGAGGAGACCGGGACAGGGTACCCAGATACGCAGTATTTT.

The V and J genes are TRBV6-2 or TRBV6-3 and TRBJ1-5; TRBD1 might be the D (5 bases). Germline V gene lookup returns CDR1 MNHEY and CDR2 SVGEGT. The V end lost 6 bases, the J end lost 0 bases, and 12 bases lay between the germline ends. This CDR3 is built from 15 residues. The CDR3 is CASSRPGNSNQPQHF. CDR3 nucleotide sequence: TGTGCCAGCAGCCGACCAGGGAATAGCAATCAGCCCCAGCATTTT.

This chain connects TRBV6-2 or TRBV6-3 to TRBJ2-2; TRBD2 matches 10 bases. J gave up 5 bases and V 0 bases, and 9 bases lay outside the gene matches. The CDR3 loop spans 18 amino acids. Germline CDR1 reads MNHEY; CDR2 reads SVGEGT. The CDR3: CASSYSASGRSRTGELFF. CDR3 in DNA: TGTGCCAGCAGTTACTCGGCTAGCGGGAGATCACGGACCGGGGAGCTGTTTTTT.

This clone has just a few counts. This sequence joins TRBV4-2 and TRBJ2-7; D gene ambiguous. CDR3 size: 16 residues. Trimming left V 0 bases short and J 0 bases short, with 12 bases between. CDR1 and CDR2 from the germline V gene are LGHNA and YNFKEQ. The CDR3 region has the DNA TGTGCCAGCAGCCAAGATTCGCTAGTCGACTCCTACGAGCAGTACTTC. Its translation: CASSQDSLVDSYEQYF.

The genes are TRBV29-1 and TRBJ2-3; no firm D call. Germline assignment: CDR1 SQVTM and CDR2 ANQGSEA. Trimming left V 5 bases short and J 3 bases short, with 6 bases between. The CDR3 has 11 amino acids. For the CDR3, the DNA is TGCAGCGTTACCCGTACAGATACGCAGTATTTT. It yields the protein CSVTRTDTQYF.

The J gene is TRBJ2-3, the V gene TRBV24-1, with 8 bases that match TRBD1. V lost 4 bases to trimming and J lost 6 bases; unmatched junction nucleotides: 11. This CDR3 is 16 amino acids long. Germline assignment: CDR1 KGHDR and CDR2 SFDVKD. Written as DNA, the CDR3 is TGTGCCACCAGTGACCCACGGACAGGGCATGGTGATACGCAGTATTTT. Encoded protein: CATSDPRTGHGDTQYF.

The V gene is TRBV6-2 or TRBV6-3, the J gene TRBJ1-1, with D unresolved. This CDR3 region has 17 residues. CDR1 and CDR2 (germline): MNHEY, SVGEGT. V lost 0 bases and J lost 0, with 14 bases in between. The CDR3 nucleotides read TGTGCCAGCAGTTACTCCCGTGCGCGAAGGGTGAACACTGAAGCTTTCTTT. It codes for CASSYSRARRVNTEAFF.

The V and J genes are TRBV19 and TRBJ2-3; D is unresolved. The CDR3 covers 14 residues. CDR1 is LNHDA and CDR2 is SQIVND in the germline V gene (reference sequence). V was clipped by 9 bases and J by 2 bases, with 15 bases between them. CDR3 nucleotide sequence: TGTGCCAGCTCGGACCGACTCTTCACAGATACGCAGTATTTT. Its protein is CASSDRLFTDTQYF.

The chain couples TRBV18 to TRBJ2-7; D may match TRBD1 or TRBD2 (7 bases each). The CDR3 runs to 14 residues. CDR1 is KGHSH, CDR2 LQKENI, per germline. Trimming shortened V by 7 bases and J by 4 bases, and 17 bases separated the two germline ends. CDR3 residues: CASLRTGAGYEQYF. CDR3 bases: TGTGCCAGCTTAAGGACAGGAGCGGGATACGAGCAGTACTTC. Full variable domain (rest looked up from reference TRBV18 and TRBJ2-7): NAGVMQNPRHLVRRRGQEARLRCSPMKGHSHVYWYRQLPEEGLKFMVYLQKENIIDESGMPKERFSAEFPKEGPSILRIQQVVRGDSAAYFCASLRTGAGYEQYFGPGTRLTVT.

The chain links TRBV9 to TRBJ2-3; no clear D. V lost 0 bases and J lost 6, with 14 bases in between. CDR3 length: 15 amino acids. Germline CDR1 and CDR2: SGDLS and YYNGEE. The CDR3 loop is CASSVVPSQPDTQYF. In DNA, the CDR3 is TGTGCCAGCAGCGTAGTACCCTCACAACCTGATACGCAGTATTTT.

The chain carries TRBV6-5 and TRBJ2-2, with 8 bases lining up with TRBD1. This CDR3 comprises 13 residues. J was trimmed by 5 bases and V by 7 bases; bases with no gene match: 3. Germline V CDR1 and CDR2: MNHEY, SVGAGI. The CDR3 reads CASTRTGTGELFF. In DNA form, the CDR3 reads TGTGCCAGCACTAGGACAGGGACCGGGGAGCTGTTTTTT.

This chain uses TRBV19 with TRBJ1-2; tentative D call: TRBD1 (5 bases). V lost 4 bases and J lost 3, with 9 bases in between. Germline V CDR1 and CDR2: LNHDA, SQIVND (reference sequence). This CDR3 has 13 residues. CDR3 nucleotide sequence: TGTGCCAGTAGTAGAGGGGTTTACTATGGCTACACCTTC. Protein sequence: CASSRGVYYGYTF.

The chain links TRBV7-9 to TRBJ1-1; TRBD1 agrees at 7 bases. CDR1 is SEHNR and CDR2 is FQNEAQ in the germline V gene (reference sequence). CDR3 length: 16 amino acids. The J segment lost 2 bases and the V segment lost 4 bases, leaving 10 bases of the junction unmatched. The CDR3 is CASSSLRGQYNTEAFF. The CDR3 DNA is TGTGCCAGCAGCTCACTCCGGGGACAGTACAACACTGAAGCTTTCTTT.